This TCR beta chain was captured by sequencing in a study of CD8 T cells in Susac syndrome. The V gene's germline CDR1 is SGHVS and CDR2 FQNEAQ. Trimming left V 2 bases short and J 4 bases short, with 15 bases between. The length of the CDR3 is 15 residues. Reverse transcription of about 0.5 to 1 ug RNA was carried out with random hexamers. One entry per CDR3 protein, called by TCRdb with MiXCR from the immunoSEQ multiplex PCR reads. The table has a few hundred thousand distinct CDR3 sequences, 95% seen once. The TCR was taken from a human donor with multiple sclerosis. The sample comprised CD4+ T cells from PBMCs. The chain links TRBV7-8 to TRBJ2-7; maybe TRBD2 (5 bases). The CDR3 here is CASSLIGGGLYEQYF. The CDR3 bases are TGTGCCAGCAGCTTAATCGGAGGCGGGCTATACGAGCAGTACTTC.